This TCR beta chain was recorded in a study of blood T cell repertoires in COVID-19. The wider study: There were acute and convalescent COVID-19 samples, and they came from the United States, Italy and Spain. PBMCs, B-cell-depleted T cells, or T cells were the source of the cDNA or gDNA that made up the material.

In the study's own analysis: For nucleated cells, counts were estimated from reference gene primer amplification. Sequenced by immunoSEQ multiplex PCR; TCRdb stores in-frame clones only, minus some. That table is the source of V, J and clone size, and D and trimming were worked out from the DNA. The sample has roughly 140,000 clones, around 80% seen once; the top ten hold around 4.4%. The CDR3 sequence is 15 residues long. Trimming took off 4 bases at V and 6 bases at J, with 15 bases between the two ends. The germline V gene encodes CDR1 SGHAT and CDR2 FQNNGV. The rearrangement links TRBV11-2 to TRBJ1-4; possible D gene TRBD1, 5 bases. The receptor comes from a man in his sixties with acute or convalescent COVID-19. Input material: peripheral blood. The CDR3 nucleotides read TGTGCCAGCAGCTCCTCGGGGGTCGGGTATGAAAAACTGTTTTTT. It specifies CASSSSGVGYEKLFF.